This T cell receptor (beta chain) originates from a study of CD8+ T cells in alopecia areata. V was clipped by 6 bases and J by 8 bases, with 22 bases between them. Germline V lookup: CDR1 SQVTM, CDR2 ANQGSEA. The CDR3 is made up of 14 amino acids. Study-level results: Patients shared TCRs less clearly than mice did, possibly for HLA-related reasons.

The sequencing template was cDNA reverse transcribed from extracted RNA. Measured with immunoSEQ multiplex PCR; TCRdb has only the in-frame clones, and not every one. The sample lists 65,000 to 75,000 clones, 29% occurring once. Regarding treatment: oral pan-JAK inhibitor, 5-10 mg twice daily. Peripheral blood and lesional scalp punch biopsies came from alopecia areata patients. In the case of this clone: Antigen specificity is unknown.

The V and J genes are TRBV29-1 and TRBJ1-2; tentative D call: TRBD1 (6 bases). The receptor was derived from a human donor with alopecia areata. Sample: CD8+ T cells sorted from blood, taken at week 4, from a patient treated with tofacitinib. In DNA form, the CDR3 reads TGCAGCGTCCCCCTTCGGGGGGCGGGGGAAGGCTACACCTTC. Its protein product is CSVPLRGAGEGYTF.